This T cell receptor (beta chain) was captured by sequencing in a study of cytomegalovirus exposure and HLA in healthy donors. 60 Vbeta and 13 Jbeta primers were used in PCR. Clones were read by immunoSEQ multiplex PCR, and TCRdb kept only the in-frame ones, dropping some. This sample has about 150,000 clones, with about 75% found just once. The CDR3 is 16 amino acids. V was cut by 2 bases and J by 4 bases, with 15 bases left in between. From germline, CDR1 is SGHTA and CDR2 FQGNSA. The sample taken for sequencing was PBMCs. This clonotype was obtained from a man aged 18-30 years in good health and CMV-seronegative. V usage is TRBV7-2 and J usage is TRBJ1-3; no reliable D call. The CDR3 coding sequence is TGTGCCAGCAGCTTAAGCACGGTCCGGTCCGGAAACACCATATATTTT. It yields the protein CASSLSTVRSGNTIYF. Full variable domain (outside the CDR3, taken from reference TRBV7-2 and TRBJ1-3): GAGVSQSPSNKVTEKGKDVELRCDPISGHTALYWYRQSLGQGLEFLIYFQGNSAPDKSGLPSDRFSAERTGGSVSTLTIQRTQQEDSAVYLCASSLSTVRSGNTIYFGEGSWLTVV.